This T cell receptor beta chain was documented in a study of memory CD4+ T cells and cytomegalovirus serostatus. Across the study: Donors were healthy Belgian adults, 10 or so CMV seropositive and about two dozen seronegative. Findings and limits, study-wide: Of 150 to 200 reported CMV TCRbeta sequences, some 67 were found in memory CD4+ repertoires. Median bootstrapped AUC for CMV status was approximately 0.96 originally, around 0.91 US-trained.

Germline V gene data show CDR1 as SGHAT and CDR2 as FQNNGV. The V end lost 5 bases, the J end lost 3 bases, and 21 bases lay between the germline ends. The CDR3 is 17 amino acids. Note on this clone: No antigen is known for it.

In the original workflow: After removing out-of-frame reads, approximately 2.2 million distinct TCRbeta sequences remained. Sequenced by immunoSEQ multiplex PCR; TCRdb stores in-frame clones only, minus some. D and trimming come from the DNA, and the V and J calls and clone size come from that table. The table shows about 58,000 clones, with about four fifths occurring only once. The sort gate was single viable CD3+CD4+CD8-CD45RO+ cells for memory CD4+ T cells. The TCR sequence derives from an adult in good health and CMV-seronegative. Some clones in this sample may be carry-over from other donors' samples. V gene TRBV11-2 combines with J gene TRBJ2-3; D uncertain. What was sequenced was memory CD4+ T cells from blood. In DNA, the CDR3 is TGTGCCAGCAGCGGTCAAGGGCCTATCTGGGGTACAGATACGCAGTATTTT. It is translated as CASSGQGPIWGTDTQYF.